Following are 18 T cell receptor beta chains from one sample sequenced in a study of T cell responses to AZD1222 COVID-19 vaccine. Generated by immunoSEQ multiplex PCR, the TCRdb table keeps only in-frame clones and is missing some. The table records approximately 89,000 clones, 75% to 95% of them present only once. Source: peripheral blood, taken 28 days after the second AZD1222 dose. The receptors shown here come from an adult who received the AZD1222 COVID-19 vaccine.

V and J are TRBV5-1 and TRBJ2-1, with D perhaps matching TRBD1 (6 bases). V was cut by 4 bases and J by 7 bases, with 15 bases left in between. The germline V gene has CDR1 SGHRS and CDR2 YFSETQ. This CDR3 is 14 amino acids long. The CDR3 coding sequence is TGCGCCAGCAGCGAACAGGGTTTAGGGAATGAGCAGTTCTTC. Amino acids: CASSEQGLGNEQFF.

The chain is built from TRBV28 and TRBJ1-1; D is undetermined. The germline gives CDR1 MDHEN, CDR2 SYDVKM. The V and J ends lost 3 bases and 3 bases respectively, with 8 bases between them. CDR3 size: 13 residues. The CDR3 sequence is CASSLGWYTEAFF. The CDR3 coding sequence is TGTGCCAGCAGTTTGGGGTGGTACACTGAAGCTTTCTTT.

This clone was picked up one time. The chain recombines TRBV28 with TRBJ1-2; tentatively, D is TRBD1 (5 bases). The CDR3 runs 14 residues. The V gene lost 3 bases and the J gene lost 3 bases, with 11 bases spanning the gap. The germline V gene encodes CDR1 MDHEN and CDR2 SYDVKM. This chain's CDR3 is CASSFRGAYYGYTF. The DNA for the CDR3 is TGTGCCAGCAGTTTTCGAGGGGCTTACTATGGCTACACCTTC.

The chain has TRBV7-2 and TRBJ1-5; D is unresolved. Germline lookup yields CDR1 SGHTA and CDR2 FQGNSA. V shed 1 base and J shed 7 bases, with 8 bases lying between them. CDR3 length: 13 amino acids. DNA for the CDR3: TGTGCCAGCAGCTTAGAGTCGTGGCAGCCCCAGCATTTT. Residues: CASSLESWQPQHF.

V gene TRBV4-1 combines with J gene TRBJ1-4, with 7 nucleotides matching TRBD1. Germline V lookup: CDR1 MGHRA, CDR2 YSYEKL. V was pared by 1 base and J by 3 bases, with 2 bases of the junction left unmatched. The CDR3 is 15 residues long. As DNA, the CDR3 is TGCGCCAGCAGCCAAGCGACAGGGTCTAATGAAAAACTGTTTTTT. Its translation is CASSQATGSNEKLFF.

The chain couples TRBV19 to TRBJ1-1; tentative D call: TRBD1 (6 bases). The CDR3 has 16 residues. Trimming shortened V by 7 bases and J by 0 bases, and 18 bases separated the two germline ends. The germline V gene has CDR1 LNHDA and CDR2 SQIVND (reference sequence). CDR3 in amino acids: CASTGTPNAMNTEAFF. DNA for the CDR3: TGTGCCAGTACCGGGACACCGAACGCTATGAACACTGAAGCTTTCTTT.

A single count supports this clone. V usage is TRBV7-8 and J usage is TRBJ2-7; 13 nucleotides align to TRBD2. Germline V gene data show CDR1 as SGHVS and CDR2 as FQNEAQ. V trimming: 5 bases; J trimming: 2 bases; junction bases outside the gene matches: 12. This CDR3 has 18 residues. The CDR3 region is CASSGGRTSGGRAYEQYF. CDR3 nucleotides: TGTGCCAGCAGCGGGGGTAGGACTAGCGGGGGACGGGCCTACGAGCAGTACTTC. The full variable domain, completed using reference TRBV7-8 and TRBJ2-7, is GAGVSQSPRYKVAKRGQDVALRCDPISGHVSLFWYQQALGQGPEFLTYFQNEAQLDKSGLPSDRFFAERPEGSVSTLKIQRTQQEDSAVYLCASSGGRTSGGRAYEQYFGPGTRLTVT.

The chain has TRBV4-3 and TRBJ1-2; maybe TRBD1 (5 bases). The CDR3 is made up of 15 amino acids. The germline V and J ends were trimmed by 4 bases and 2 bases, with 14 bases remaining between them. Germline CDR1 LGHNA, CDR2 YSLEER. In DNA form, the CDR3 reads TGCGCCAGCAGCCCCGCCAGGGTCAACAACTATGGCTACACCTTC. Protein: CASSPARVNNYGYTF.

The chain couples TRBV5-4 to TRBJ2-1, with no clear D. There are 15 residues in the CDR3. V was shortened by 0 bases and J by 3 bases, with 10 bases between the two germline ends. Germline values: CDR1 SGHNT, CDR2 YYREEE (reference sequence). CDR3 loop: CASSLGLTDYNEQFF. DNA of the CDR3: TGTGCCAGCAGCTTGGGACTGACGGACTACAATGAGCAGTTCTTC.

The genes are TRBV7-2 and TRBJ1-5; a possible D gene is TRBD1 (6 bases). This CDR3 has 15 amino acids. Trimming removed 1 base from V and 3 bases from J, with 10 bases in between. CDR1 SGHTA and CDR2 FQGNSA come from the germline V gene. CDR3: CASSLGTGSNQPQHF. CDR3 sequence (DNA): TGTGCCAGCAGCTTAGGCACAGGGTCCAATCAGCCCCAGCATTTT. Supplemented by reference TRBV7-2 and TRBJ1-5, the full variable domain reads GAGVSQSPSNKVTEKGKDVELRCDPISGHTALYWYRQSLGQGLEFLIYFQGNSAPDKSGLPSDRFSAERTGGSVSTLTIQRTQQEDSAVYLCASSLGTGSNQPQHFGDGTRLSIL.

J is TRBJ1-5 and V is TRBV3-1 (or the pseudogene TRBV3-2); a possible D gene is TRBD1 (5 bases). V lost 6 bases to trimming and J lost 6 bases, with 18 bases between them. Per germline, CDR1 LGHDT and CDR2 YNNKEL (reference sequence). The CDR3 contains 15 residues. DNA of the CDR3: TGTGCCAGCAGTAAAGGGGCAGGGAAGGGTCAGCCCCAGCATTTT. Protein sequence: CASSKGAGKGQPQHF.

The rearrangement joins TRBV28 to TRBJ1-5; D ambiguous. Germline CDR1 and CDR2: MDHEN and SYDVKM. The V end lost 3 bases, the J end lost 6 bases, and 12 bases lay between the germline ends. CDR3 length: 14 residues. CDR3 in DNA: TGTGCCAGCAGTTTGTCGAAGGCTGGTCAGCCCCAGCATTTT. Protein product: CASSLSKAGQPQHF.

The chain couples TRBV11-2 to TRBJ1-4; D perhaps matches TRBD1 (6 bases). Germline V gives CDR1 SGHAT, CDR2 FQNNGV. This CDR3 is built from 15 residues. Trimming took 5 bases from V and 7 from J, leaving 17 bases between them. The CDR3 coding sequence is TGTGCCAGCAGCCCCCAGGGGCCTTTCGGTGAAAAACTGTTTTTT. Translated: CASSPQGPFGEKLFF.

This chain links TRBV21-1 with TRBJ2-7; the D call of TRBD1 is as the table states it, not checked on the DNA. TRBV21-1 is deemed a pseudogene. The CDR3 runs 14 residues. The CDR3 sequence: CASSEYIYSYEQYF. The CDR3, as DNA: TGTGCCAGCAGCGAATACATTTACTCCTACGAGCAGTACTTC.

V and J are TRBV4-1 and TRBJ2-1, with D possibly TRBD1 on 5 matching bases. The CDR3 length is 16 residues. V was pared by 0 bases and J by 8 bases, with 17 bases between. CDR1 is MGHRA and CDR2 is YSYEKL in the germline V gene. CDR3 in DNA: TGCGCCAGCAGCCAAGACAAGGGGTCCCTCGCGGATGAGCAGTTCTTC. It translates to CASSQDKGSLADEQFF.

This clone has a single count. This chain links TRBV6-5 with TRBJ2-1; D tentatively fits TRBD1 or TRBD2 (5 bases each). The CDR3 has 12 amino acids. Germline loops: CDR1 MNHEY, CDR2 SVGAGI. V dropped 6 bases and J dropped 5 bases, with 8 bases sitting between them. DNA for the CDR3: TGTGCCAGCAGGAGAGGGGACAATGAGCAGTTCTTC. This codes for CASRRGDNEQFF.

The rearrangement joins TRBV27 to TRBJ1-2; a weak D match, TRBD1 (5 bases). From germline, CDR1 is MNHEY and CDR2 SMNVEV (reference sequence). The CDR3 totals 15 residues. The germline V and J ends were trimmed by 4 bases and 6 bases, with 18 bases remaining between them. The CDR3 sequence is CASSSPNRGRNGYTF. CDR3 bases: TGTGCCAGCAGTTCCCCGAATCGGGGGAGGAATGGCTACACCTTC.

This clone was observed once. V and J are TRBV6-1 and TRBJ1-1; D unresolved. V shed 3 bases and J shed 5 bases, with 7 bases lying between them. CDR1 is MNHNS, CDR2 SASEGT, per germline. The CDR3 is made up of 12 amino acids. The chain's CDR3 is CASSDGWTEAFF. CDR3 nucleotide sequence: TGTGCCAGCAGTGATGGTTGGACTGAAGCTTTCTTT.